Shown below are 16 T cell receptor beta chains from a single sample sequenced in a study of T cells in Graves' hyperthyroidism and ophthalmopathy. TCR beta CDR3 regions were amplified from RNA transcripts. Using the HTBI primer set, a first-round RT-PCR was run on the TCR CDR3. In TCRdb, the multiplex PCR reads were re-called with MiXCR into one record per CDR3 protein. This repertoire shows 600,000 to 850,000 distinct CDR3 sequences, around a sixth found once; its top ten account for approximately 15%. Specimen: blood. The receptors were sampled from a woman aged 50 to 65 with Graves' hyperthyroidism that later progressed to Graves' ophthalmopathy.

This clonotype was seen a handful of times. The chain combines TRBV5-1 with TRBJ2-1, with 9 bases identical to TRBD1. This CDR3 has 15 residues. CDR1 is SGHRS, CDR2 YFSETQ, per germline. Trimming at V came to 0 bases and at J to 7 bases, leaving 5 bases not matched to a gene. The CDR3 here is CASSLGGTGKNEQFF. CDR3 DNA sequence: TGCGCCAGCAGCTTGGGGGGGACAGGGAAGAATGAGCAGTTCTTC.

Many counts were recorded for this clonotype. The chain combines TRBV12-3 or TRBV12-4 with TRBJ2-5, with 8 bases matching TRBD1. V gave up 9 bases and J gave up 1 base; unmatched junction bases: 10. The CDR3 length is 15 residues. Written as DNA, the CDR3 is TGTGCCAGTCACTCCGGGACAGGACCCCAAGAGACCCAGTACTTC. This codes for CASHSGTGPQETQYF.

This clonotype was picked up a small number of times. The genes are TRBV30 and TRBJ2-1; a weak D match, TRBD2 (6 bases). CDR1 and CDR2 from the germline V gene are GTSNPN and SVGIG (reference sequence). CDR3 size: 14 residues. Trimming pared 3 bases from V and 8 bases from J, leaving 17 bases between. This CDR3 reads CAWSQTAAGYEQFF. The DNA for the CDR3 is TGTGCCTGGAGCCAAACGGCGGCGGGGTATGAGCAGTTCTTC.

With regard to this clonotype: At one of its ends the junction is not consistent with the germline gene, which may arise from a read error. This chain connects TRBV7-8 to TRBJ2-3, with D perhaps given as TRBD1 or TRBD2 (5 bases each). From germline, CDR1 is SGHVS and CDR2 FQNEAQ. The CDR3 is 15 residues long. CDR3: CAGSSRDRTIDTQYF. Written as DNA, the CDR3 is TGTGCCGGCAGCTCTCGGGACCGTACGATAGATACGCAGTATTTT.

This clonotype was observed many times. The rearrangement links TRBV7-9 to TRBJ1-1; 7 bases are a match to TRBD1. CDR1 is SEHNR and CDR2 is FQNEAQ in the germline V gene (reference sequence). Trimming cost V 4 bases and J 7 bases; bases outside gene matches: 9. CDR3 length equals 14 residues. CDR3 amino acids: CASSSDRVSGEAFF. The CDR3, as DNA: TGTGCCAGCAGCTCAGACAGGGTATCAGGTGAAGCTTTCTTT.

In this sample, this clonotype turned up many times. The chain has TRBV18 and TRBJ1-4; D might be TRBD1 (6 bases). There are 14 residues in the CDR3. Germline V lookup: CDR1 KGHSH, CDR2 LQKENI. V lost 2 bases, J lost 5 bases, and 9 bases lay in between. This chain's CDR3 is CASSPRTANEKLFF. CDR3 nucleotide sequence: TGTGCCAGCTCACCAAGGACAGCGAATGAAAAACTGTTTTTT.

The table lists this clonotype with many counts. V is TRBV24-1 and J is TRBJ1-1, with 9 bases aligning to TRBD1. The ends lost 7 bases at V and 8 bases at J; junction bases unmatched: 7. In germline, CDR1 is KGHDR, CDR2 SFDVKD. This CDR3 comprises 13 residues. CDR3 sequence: CATRSSGTGEAFF. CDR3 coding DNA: TGTGCCACCAGGTCGTCCGGGACAGGGGAAGCTTTCTTT.

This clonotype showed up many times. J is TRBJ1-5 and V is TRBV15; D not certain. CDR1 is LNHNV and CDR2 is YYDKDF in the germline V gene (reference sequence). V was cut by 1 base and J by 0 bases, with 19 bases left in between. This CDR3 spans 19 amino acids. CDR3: CATSRAWSGQLYSNQPQHF. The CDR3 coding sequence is TGTGCCACCAGCAGAGCATGGTCGGGTCAGCTTTATAGCAATCAGCCCCAGCATTTT.

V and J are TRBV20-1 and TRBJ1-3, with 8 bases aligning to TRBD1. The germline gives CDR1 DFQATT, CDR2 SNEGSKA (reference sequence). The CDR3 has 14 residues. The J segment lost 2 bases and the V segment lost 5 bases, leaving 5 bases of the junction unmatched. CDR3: CSAGDRRTGNTIYF. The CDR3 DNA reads TGCAGTGCTGGGGACAGGAGGACTGGAAACACCATATATTTT.

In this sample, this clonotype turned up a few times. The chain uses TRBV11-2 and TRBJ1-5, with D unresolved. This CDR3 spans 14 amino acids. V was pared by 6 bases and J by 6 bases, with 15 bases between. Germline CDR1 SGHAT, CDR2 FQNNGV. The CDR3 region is CASSPRERIQPQHF. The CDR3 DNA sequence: TGTGCCAGCAGTCCAAGAGAGAGGATTCAGCCCCAGCATTTT. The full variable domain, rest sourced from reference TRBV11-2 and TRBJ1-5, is EAGVAQSPRYKIIEKRQSVAFWCNPISGHATLYWYQQILGQGPKLLIQFQNNGVVDDSQLPKDRFSAERLKGVDSTLKIQPAKLEDSAVYLCASSPRERIQPQHFGDGTRLSIL.

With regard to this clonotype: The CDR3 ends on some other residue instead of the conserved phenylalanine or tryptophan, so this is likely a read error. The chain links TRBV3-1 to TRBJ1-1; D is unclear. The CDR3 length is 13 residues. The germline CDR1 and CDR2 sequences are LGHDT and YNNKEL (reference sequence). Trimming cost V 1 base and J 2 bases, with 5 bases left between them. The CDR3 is CASSQVLNTEAFL. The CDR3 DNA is TGTGCCAGCAGCCAAGTCCTAAACACTGAAGCTTTCCTT.

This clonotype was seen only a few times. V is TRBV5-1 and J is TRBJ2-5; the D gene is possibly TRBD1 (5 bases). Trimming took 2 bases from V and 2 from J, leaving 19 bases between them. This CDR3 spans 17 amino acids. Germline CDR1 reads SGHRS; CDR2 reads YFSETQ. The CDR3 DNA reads TGCGCCAGCAGCTTAGGGCAGGGTCGGGTTTCTCAAGAGACCCAGTACTTC. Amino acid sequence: CASSLGQGRVSQETQYF.

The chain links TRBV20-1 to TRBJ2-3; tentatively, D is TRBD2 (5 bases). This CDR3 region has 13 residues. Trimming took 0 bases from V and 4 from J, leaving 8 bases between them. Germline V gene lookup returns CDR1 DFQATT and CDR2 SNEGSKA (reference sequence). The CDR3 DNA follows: TGCAGTGCTAGAGATCTTAGCGCAGATACGCAGTATTTT. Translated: CSARDLSADTQYF.

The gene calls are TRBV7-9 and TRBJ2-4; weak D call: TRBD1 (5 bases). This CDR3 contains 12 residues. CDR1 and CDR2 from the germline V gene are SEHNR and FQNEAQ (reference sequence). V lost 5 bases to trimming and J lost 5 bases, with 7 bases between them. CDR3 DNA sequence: TGTGCCAGCAGCCCGACAGAAAACATTCAGTACTTC. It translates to CASSPTENIQYF.

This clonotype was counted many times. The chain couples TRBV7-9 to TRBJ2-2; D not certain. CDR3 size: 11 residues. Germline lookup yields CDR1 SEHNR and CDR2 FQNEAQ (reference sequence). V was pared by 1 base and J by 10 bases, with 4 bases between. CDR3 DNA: TGTGCCAGCAGCTTAGGCCCGGAGCTGTTTTTT. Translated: CASSLGPELFF.

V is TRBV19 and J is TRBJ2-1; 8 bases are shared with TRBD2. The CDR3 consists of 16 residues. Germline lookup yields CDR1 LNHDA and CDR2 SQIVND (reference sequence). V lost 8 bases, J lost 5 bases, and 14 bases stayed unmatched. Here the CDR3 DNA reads TGTGCCAGTCACTCTTTTTCAAGCGGGGGACACAATGAGCAGTTCTTC. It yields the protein CASHSFSSGGHNEQFF.